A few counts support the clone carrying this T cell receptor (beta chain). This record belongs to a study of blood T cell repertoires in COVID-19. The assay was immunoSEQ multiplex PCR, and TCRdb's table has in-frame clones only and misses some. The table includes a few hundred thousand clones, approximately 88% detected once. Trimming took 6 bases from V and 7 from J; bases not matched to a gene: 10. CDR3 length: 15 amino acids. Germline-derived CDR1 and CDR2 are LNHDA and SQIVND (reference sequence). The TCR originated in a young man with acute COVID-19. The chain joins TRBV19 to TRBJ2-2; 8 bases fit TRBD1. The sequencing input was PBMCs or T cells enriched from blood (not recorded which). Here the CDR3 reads CASREQGGQGGELFF. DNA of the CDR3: TGTGCCAGTAGGGAACAGGGGGGACAAGGCGGGGAGCTGTTTTTT.